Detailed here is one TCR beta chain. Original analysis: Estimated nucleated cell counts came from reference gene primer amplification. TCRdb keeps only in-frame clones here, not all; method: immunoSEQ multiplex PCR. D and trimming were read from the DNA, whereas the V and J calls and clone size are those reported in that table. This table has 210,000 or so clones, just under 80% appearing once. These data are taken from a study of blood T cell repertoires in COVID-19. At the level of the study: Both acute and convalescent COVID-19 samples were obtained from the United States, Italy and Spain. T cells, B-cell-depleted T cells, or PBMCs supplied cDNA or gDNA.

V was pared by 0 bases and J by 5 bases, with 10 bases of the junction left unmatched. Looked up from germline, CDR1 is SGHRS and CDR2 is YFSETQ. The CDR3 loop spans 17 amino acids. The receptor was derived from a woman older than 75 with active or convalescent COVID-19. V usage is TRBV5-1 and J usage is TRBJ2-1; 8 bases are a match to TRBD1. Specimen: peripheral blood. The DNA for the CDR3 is TGCGCCAGCAGCTTGGGCAGGGGGCGTCCATTTGACAATGAGCAGTTCTTC. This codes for CASSLGRGRPFDNEQFF.